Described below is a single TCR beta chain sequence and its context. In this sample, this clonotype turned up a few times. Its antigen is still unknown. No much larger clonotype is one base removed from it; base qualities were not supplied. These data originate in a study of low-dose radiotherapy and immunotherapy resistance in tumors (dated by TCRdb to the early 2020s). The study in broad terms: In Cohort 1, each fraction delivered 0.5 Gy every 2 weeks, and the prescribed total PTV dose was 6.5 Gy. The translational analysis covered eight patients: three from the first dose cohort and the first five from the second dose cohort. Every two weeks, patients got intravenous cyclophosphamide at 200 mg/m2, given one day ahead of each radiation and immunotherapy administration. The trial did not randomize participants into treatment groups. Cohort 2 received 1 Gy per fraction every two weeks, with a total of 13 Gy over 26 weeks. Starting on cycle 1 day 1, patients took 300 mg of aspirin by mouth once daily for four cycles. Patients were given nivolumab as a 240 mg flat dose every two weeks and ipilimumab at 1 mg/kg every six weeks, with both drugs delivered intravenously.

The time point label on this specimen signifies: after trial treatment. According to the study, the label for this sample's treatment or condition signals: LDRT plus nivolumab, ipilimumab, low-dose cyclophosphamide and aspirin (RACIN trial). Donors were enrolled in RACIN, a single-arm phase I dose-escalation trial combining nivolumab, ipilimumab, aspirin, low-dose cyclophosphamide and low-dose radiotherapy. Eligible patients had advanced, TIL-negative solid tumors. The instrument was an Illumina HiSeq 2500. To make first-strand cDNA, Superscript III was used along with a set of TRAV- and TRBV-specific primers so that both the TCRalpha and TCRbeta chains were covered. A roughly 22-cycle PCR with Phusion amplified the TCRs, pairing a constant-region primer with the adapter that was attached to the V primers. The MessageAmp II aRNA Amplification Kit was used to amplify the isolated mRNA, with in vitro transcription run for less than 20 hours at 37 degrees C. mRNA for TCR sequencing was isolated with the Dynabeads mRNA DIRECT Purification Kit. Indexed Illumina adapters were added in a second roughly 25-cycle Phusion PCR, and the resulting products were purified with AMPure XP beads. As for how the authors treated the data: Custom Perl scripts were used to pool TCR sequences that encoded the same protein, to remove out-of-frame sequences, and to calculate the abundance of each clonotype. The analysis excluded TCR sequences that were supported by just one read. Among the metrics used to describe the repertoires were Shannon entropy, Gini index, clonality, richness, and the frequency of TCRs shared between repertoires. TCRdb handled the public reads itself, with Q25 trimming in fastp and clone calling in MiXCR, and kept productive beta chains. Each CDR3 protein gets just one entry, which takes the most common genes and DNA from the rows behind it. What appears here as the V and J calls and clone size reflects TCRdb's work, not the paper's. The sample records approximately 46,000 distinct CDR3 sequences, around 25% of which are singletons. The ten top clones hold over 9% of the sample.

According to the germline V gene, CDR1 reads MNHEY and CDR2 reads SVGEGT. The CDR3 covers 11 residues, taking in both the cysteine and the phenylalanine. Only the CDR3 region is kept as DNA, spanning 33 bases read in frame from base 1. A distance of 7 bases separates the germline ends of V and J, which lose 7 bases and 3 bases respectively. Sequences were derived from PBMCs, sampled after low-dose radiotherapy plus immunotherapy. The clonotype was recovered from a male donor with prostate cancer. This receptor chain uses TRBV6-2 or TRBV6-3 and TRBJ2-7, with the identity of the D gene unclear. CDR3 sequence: CASTMNYEQYF. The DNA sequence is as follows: TGTGCCAGCACCATGAACTACGAGCAGTACTTC.